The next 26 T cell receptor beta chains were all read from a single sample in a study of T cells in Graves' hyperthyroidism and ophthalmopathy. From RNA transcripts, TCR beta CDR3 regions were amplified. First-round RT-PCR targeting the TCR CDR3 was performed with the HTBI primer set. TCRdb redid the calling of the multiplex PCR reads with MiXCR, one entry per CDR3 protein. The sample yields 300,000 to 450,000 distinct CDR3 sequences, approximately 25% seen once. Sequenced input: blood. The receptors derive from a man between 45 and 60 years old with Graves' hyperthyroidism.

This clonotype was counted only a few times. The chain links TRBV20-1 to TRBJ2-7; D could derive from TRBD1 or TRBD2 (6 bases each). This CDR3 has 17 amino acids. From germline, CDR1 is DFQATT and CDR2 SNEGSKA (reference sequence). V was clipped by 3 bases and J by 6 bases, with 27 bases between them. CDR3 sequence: CSASSVRGTPNGGEQYF. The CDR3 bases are TGCAGTGCTAGTAGTGTGCGCGGGACACCCAACGGTGGCGAGCAGTACTTC.

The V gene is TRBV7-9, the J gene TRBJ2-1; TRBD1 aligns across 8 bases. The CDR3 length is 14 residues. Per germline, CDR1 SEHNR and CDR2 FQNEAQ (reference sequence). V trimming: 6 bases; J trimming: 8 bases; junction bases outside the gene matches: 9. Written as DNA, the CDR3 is TGTGCCAGCAGTAATATACAGGGGGTGTATGAGCAGTTCTTC. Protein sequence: CASSNIQGVYEQFF.

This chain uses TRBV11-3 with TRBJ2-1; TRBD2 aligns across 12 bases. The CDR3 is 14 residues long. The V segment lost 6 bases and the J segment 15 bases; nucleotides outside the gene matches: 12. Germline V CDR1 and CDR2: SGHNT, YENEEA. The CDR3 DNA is TGTGCCAGCAGTTTTTCCCTAGCGGGAGGGTTTTTGTTCTTC. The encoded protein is CASSFSLAGGFLFF. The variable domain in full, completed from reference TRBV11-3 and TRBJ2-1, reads EAGVVQSPRYKIIEKKQPVAFWCNPISGHNTLYWYLQNLGQGPELLIRYENEEAVDDSQLPKDRFSAERLKGVDSTLKIQPAELGDSAVYLCASSFSLAGGFLFFGPGTRLTVL.

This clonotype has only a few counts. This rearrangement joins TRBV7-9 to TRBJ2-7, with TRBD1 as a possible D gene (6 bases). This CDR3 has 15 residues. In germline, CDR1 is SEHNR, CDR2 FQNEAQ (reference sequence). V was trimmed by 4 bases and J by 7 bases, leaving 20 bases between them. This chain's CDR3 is CASSSADRRSLEQYF. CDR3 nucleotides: TGTGCCAGCAGCTCCGCAGACAGGCGCTCCCTAGAGCAGTACTTC.

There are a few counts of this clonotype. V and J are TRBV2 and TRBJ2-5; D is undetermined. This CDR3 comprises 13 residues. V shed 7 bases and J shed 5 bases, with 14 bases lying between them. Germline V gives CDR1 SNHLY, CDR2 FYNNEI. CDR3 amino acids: CASKLDNEETQYF. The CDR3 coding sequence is TGTGCCAGCAAACTGGATAATGAGGAGACCCAGTACTTC.

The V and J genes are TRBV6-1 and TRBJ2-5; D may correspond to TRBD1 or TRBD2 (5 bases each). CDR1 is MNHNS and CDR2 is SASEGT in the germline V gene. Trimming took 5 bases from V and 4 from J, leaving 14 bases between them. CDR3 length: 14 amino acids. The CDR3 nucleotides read TGTGCCAGCAGTTCCTTGGGGGAGCCAGAGACCCAGTACTTC. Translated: CASSSLGEPETQYF.

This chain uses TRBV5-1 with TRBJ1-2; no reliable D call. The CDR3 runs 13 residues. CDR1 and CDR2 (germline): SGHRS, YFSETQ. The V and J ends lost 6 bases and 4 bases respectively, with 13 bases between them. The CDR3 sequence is CASKQTESYGYTF. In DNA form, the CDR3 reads TGCGCCAGCAAGCAAACCGAGTCCTATGGCTACACCTTC.

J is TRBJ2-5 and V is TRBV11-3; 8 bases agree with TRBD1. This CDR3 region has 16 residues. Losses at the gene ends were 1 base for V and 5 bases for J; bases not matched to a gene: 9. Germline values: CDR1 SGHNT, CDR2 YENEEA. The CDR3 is CASSLGISGGSETQYF. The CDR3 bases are TGTGCCAGCAGCTTAGGGATCTCAGGGGGCTCGGAGACCCAGTACTTC.

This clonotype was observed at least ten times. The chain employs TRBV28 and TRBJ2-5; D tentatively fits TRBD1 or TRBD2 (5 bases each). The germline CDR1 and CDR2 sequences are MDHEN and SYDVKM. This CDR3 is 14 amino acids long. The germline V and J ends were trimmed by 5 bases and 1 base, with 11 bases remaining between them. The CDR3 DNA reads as TGTGCCAGCAGTCCCCGGGGCCTCCAAGAGACCCAGTACTTC. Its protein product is CASSPRGLQETQYF.

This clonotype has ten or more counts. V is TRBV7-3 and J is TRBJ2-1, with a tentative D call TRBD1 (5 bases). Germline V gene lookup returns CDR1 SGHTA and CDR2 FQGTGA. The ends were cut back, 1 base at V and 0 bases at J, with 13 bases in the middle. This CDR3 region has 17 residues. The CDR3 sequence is CASSLMLRQSSYNEQFF. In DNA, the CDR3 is TGTGCCAGCAGCTTAATGTTGAGACAGAGCTCCTACAATGAGCAGTTCTTC.

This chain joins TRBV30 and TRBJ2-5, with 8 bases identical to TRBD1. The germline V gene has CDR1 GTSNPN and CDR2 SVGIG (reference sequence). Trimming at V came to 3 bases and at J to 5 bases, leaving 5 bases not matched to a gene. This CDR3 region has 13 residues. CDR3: CAWSSGGLETQYF. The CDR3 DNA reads TGTGCCTGGAGCTCAGGGGGCCTGGAGACCCAGTACTTC. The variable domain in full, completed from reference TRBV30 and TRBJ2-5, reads SQTIHQWPATLVQPVGSPLSLECTVEGTSNPNLYWYRQAAGRGLQLLFYSVGIGQISSEVPQNLSASRPQDRQFILSSKKLLLSDSGFYLCAWSSGGLETQYFGPGTRLLVL.

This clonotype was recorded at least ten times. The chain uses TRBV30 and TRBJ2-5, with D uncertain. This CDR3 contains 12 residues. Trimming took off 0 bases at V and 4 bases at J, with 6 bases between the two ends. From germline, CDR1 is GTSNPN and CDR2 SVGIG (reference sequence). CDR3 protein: CAWSVLGETQYF. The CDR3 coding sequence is TGTGCCTGGAGTGTACTTGGAGAGACCCAGTACTTC.

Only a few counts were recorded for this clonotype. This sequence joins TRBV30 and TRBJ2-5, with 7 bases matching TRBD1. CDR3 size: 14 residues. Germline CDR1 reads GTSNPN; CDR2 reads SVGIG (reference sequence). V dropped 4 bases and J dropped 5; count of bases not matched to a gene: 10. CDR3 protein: CAWTKGTAGETQYF. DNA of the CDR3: TGTGCCTGGACGAAGGGGACAGCCGGGGAGACCCAGTACTTC.

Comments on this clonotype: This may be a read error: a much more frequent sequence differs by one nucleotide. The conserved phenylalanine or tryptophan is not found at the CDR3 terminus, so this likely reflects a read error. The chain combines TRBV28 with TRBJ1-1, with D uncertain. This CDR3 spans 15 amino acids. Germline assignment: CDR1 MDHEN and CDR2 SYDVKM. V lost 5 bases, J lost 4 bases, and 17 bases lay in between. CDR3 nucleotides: TGTGCCAGCAGTATTCCCTCGGCAGGCGGCACTGAAGCTTTCCTT. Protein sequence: CASSIPSAGGTEAFL.

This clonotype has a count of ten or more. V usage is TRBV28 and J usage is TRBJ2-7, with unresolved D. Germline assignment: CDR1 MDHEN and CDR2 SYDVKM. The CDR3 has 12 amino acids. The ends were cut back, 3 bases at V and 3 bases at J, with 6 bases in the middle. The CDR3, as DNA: TGTGCCAGCAGTTTTCAGAACTACGAGCAGTACTTC. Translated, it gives CASSFQNYEQYF.

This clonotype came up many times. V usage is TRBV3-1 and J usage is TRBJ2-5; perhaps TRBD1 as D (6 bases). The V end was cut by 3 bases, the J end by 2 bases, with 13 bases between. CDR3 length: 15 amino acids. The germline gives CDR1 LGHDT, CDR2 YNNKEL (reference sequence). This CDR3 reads CASSHPGQPQETQYF. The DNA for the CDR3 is TGTGCCAGCAGCCATCCGGGACAACCACAAGAGACCCAGTACTTC.

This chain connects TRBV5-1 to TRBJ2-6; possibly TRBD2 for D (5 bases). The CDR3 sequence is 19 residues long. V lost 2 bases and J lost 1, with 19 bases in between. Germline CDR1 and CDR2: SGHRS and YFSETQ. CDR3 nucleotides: TGCGCCAGCAGCTTAACGACGAGGGCCACGGCGTCTGGGGCCAACGTCCTGACTTTC. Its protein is CASSLTTRATASGANVLTF.

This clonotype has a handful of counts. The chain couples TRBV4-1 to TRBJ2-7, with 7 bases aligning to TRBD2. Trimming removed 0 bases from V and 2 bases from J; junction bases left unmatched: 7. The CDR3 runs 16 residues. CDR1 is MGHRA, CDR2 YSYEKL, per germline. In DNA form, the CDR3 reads TGCGCCAGCAGCCAAGAATCCAGCGGGACCCCCTACGAGCAGTACTTC. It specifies CASSQESSGTPYEQYF.

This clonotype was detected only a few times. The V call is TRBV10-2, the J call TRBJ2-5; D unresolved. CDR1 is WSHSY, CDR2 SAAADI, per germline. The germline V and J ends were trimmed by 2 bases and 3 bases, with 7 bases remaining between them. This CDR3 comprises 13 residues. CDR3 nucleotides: TGCGCCAGCAGTGAGCCTGTAAAAGAGACCCAGTACTTC. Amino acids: CASSEPVKETQYF.

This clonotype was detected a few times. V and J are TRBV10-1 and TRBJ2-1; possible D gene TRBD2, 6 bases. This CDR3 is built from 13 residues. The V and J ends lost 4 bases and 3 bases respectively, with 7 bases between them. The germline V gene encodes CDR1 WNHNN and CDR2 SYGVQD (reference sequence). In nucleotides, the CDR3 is TGCGCCAGCAGTGCGGGACTCTACAATGAGCAGTTCTTC. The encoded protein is CASSAGLYNEQFF.

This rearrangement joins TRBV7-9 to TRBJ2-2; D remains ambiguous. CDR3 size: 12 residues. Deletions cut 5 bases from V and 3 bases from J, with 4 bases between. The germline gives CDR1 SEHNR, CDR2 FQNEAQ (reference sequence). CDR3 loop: CASSRDTGELFF. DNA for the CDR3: TGTGCCAGCAGCCGGGACACCGGGGAGCTGTTTTTT.

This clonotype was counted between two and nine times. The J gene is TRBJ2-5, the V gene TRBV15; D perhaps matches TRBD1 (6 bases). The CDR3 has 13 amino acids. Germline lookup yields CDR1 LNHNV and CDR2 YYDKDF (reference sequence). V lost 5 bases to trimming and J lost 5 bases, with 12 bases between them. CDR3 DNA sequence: TGTGCCACCAGCGGGGGACACGGGGAGACCCAGTACTTC. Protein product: CATSGGHGETQYF.

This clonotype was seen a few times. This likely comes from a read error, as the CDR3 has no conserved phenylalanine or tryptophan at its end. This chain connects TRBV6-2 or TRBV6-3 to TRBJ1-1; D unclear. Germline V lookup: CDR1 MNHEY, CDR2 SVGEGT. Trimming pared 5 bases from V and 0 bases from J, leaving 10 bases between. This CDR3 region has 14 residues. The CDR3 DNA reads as TGTGCCAGCAGTCGCTCCCGGTTGAACACTGAAGCTTTCTCT. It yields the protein CASSRSRLNTEAFS.

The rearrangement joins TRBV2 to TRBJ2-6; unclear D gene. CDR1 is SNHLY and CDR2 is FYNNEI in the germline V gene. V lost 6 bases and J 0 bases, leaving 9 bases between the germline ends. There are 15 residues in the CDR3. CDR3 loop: CASSPGFSGANVLTF. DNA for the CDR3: TGTGCCAGCAGCCCAGGATTCTCTGGGGCCAACGTCCTGACTTTC.

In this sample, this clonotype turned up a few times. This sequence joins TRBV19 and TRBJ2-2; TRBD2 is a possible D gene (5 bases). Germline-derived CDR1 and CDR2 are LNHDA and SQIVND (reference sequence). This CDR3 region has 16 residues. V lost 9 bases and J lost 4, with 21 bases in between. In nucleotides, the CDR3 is TGTGCCAGCCACGGAATGGGGAGACCGTCCACCGGGGAGCTGTTTTTT. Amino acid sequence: CASHGMGRPSTGELFF.

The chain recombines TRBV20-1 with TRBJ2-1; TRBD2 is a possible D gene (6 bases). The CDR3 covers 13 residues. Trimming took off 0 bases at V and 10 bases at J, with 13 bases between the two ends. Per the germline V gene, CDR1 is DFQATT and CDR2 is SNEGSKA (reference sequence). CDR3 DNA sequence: TGCAGTGCTAGAGAACCAGCGGGTTGGGAGCAGTTCTTC. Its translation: CSAREPAGWEQFF.